This T cell receptor (beta chain) is from a study of blood T cell repertoires in COVID-19. Looking at the study overall: The origin of the acute and convalescent COVID-19 samples was the United States, Italy and Spain. PBMCs, B-cell-depleted T cells, or T cells were the source of the cDNA or gDNA that made up the material.

Germline loops: CDR1 MGHRA, CDR2 YSYEKL. This CDR3 is built from 14 residues. Trimming took 0 bases from V and 0 from J, leaving 5 bases between them. In this sample, this clone turned up once. Per the original data handling: Reference gene primers were amplified, and this amplification served to estimate nucleated cell counts. The method was immunoSEQ multiplex PCR; TCRdb's version includes in-frame clones alone and lacks a portion of them. V, J and clone size reflect that table, while D and trimming were determined from the DNA. The table has about 260,000 clones, about 87% seen once; the top ten hold approximately 1.5%.

The chain links TRBV4-1 to TRBJ1-1; D is undetermined. Material for sequencing was peripheral blood. This sequence originates from a woman aged 40 to 55 who had recovered from COVID-19. The CDR3 loop is CASSQDSMNTEAFF. CDR3 sequence (DNA): TGCGCCAGCAGCCAAGATAGCATGAACACTGAAGCTTTCTTT.